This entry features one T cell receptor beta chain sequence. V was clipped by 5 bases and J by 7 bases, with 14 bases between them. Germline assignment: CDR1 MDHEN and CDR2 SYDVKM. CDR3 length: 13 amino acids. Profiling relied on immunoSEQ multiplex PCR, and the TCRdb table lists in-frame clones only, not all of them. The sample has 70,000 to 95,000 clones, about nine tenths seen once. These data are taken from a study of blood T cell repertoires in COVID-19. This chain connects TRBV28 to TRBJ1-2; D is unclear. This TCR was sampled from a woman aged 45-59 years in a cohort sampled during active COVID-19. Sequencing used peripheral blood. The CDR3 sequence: CASSNPGLSGYTF. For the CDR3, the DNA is TGTGCCAGCAGTAACCCCGGACTCAGTGGCTACACCTTC.